These 5 T cell receptor beta chains were sequenced from one sample in a study of OX40 agonist ivuxolimab in advanced cancers. The assay was immunoSEQ multiplex PCR, and TCRdb's table has in-frame clones only and misses some. The sample lists about 64,000 clones; 88% were seen once. Sequences were derived from CD4+ or CD8+ T cells sorted from blood, sampled in a trial of the OX40 agonist ivuxolimab. These receptors all come from an adult with an advanced solid tumor such as melanoma, head and neck, liver or kidney cancer.

The rearrangement links TRBV19 to TRBJ2-5, with TRBD2 as a possible D gene (6 bases). This CDR3 is built from 12 residues. The germline CDR1 and CDR2 sequences are LNHDA and SQIVND (reference sequence). Trimming removed 4 bases at V and 6 bases at J, with 9 bases between. For the CDR3, the DNA is TGTGCCAGTAGTACCGGGAGTAAGACCCAGTACTTC. Encoded protein: CASSTGSKTQYF. The full variable domain, in which reference TRBV19 and TRBJ2-5 provide the parts outside the CDR3, is DGGITQSPKYLFRKEGQNVTLSCEQNLNHDAMYWYRQDPGQGLRLIYYSQIVNDFQKGDIAEGYSVSREKKESFPLTVTSAQKNPTAFYLCASSTGSKTQYFGPGTRLLVL.

The rearrangement links TRBV10-3 to TRBJ1-3, with 7 bases aligning to TRBD1. Unmatched junction bases numbered 0, after V lost 8 bases and J lost 2 bases. Germline V gives CDR1 ENHRY, CDR2 SYGVKD. The CDR3 sequence is 12 residues long. The CDR3 nucleotides are TGTGCCATCGGGACAGCTGGAAACACCATATATTTT. Protein product: CAIGTAGNTIYF.

J is TRBJ2-3 and V is TRBV6-1; 8 bases match TRBD1. From germline, CDR1 is MNHNS and CDR2 SASEGT. The CDR3 loop spans 12 amino acids. V dropped 8 bases and J dropped 3; count of bases not matched to a gene: 1. This CDR3 reads CASRTGTDTQYF. The DNA for the CDR3 is TGTGCCAGCCGGACAGGGACAGATACGCAGTATTTT.

The chain is built from TRBV10-3 and TRBJ1-1, with TRBD1 as a possible D gene (5 bases). The CDR3 runs 15 residues. Germline loops: CDR1 ENHRY, CDR2 SYGVKD. V lost 2 bases, J lost 4 bases, and 14 bases lay in between. The CDR3 loop is CAISEGIQGTTEAFF. For the CDR3, the DNA is TGTGCCATCAGTGAGGGTATTCAGGGAACCACTGAAGCTTTCTTT.

Only one count was recorded for this clone. J is TRBJ1-5 and V is TRBV5-5; 7 bases align to TRBD1. The CDR3 runs 16 residues. In germline, CDR1 is SGHKS, CDR2 YYEKEE (reference sequence). Trimming cost V 4 bases and J 4 bases; bases outside gene matches: 11. CDR3 nucleotides: TGTGCCAGCAGCCTAACCCCGGGACAGTTGAATCAGCCCCAGCATTTT. The encoded protein is CASSLTPGQLNQPQHF.